The 26 T cell receptor beta chains below come from one sample, sequenced in a study of T cell repertoires in aging, cancer and after chemotherapy. Peripheral blood genomic DNA, not sorted cells or RNA, was the template. TRB rearrangements spanning V, D and J were amplified using mixed TRB-A/B primers. TCRdb itself ran the multiplex PCR reads through MiXCR, one entry per CDR3 protein. The sample lists some 5,300 distinct CDR3 sequences, approximately 29% occurring once. Sequenced: blood. These receptors were taken from a human donor in good health.

The chain couples TRBV13 to TRBJ2-3, with TRBD2 identical over 9 bases. Germline-derived CDR1 and CDR2 are PRHDT and FYEKMQ (reference sequence). The CDR3 is 15 residues long. The V gene end was trimmed by 1 base and the J gene end by 4 bases; junction bases not matched to a gene: 3. The CDR3 nucleotides are TGTGCCAGCAGCTTAGTGGGACTAGCCTCAGATACGCAGTATTTT. Amino acid sequence: CASSLVGLASDTQYF.

Points on this clonotype: The germline gene is not matched at one end of the junction; a read error may be the cause. The chain uses TRBV27 and TRBJ2-7; TRBD2 matches 8 bases. Germline V gene lookup returns CDR1 MNHEY and CDR2 SMNVEV (reference sequence). The CDR3 loop spans 14 amino acids. This chain's CDR3 is CASSPRGAPREQCF. For the CDR3, the DNA is TGTGCCAGCAGTCCGCGGGGGGCTCCCCGGGAGCAGTGCTTC.

The V and J genes are TRBV27 and TRBJ2-3; TRBD1 aligns across 8 bases. The CDR3 length is 17 residues. V lost 2 bases and J lost 1; bases outside the gene matches: 8. The germline gives CDR1 MNHEY, CDR2 SMNVEV (reference sequence). The CDR3 DNA reads as TGTGCCAGCAGTTTAGGGGACAGGTTCCAAGGCACAGATACGCAGTATTTT. Protein: CASSLGDRFQGTDTQYF.

V is TRBV19 and J is TRBJ1-5; D might be TRBD1 (5 bases). With 3 bases removed from V and 5 bases from J, the gap between germline ends came to 8 bases. CDR1 and CDR2 (germline): LNHDA, SQIVND (reference sequence). This CDR3 is built from 13 residues. As DNA, the CDR3 is TGTGCCAGTAGTATTGACAGTTATCAGCCCCAGCATTTT. It yields the protein CASSIDSYQPQHF.

The rearrangement joins TRBV27 to TRBJ1-1; D is uncertain. There are 12 residues in the CDR3. V dropped 4 bases and J dropped 0 bases, with 3 bases sitting between them. Germline V gene sequence: CDR1 MNHEY, CDR2 SMNVEV (reference sequence). CDR3 residues: CASSSVNTEAFF. The CDR3 bases are TGTGCCAGCAGTTCGGTGAACACTGAAGCTTTCTTT.

The CDR3: CASSLQGNYGYTF. The CDR3 DNA reads TGTGCCAGCAGTTTACAGGGTAACTATGGCTACACCTTC. The chain uses TRBV27 and TRBJ1-2, with D possibly matching TRBD1 (5 bases). The germline V and J ends were trimmed by 2 bases and 1 base, with 5 bases remaining between them. The CDR3 is 13 amino acids. Germline V lookup: CDR1 MNHEY, CDR2 SMNVEV (reference sequence).

The V gene is TRBV27, the J gene TRBJ2-7; 9 nucleotides align to TRBD2. Germline CDR1 MNHEY, CDR2 SMNVEV (reference sequence). The ends lost 5 bases at V and 3 bases at J; junction bases unmatched: 8. The CDR3 consists of 15 residues. This chain's CDR3 is CASSPETSGNYEQYF. The CDR3 DNA sequence: TGTGCCAGCAGTCCCGAGACTAGCGGCAACTACGAGCAGTACTTC.

This clonotype has a handful of counts. The rearrangement uses TRBV6-1 and TRBJ1-6, with 10 bases that match TRBD1. Germline V gives CDR1 MNHNS, CDR2 SASEGT. V shed 4 bases, J shed 8 bases, and the junction held 5 bases outside the gene matches. This CDR3 comprises 15 residues. The CDR3: CASSVPGQGHSPLHF. The CDR3, as DNA: TGTGCCAGCAGTGTACCGGGACAGGGGCATTCACCCCTCCACTTT.

The chain uses TRBV30 and TRBJ1-3; unclear D gene. V was clipped by 8 bases and J by 16 bases, with 21 bases between them. The CDR3 has 11 residues. CDR1 and CDR2 from the germline V gene are GTSNPN and SVGIG (reference sequence). Here the CDR3 reads CARSDGGSIYF. The CDR3 bases are TGTGCCCGGTCGGACGGAGGCAGTATCTATTTT.

This clonotype was detected only a few times. The rearrangement links TRBV6-5 to TRBJ1-3; D not resolved. The CDR3 is 15 amino acids. V was clipped by 10 bases and J by 4 bases, with 20 bases between them. CDR1 and CDR2 (germline): MNHEY, SVGAGI. The chain's CDR3 is CAILSNLDAGNTIYF. CDR3 bases: TGTGCCATCTTATCGAACCTGGACGCCGGAAACACCATATATTTT.

This clonotype is labeled as medium-sized. CDR3 DNA: TGTGCCAGAAGCTTTGCCGAGACTAGCGGGAGGGGCACCGGGGAGCTGTTTTTT. It specifies CARSFAETSGRGTGELFF. This sequence joins TRBV5-3 and TRBJ2-2, with 14 bases aligning to TRBD2. TRBV5-3 is assigned to the ORF class and has an uncertain function. With 2 bases clipped from V and 4 bases from J, the junction kept 7 bases outside the gene matches. This CDR3 spans 18 amino acids.

About this clonotype: This may be a read error: a much more frequent sequence differs by one nucleotide. The chain couples TRBV6-5 to TRBJ2-3, with 12 bases fitting TRBD2. The CDR3 is 17 residues long. CDR1 and CDR2 from the germline V gene are MNHEY and SVGAGI. This CDR3 is CAGSPRTSGVRTDTQYF. DNA for the CDR3: TGTGCCGGCAGTCCGCGGACTAGCGGGGTGCGGACAGATACGCAGTATTTT.

The chain employs TRBV12-5 and TRBJ1-2; TRBD1 might be the D (5 bases). The germline V gene has CDR1 LGHNT and CDR2 FRNRAP. This CDR3 comprises 13 residues. The V end lost 5 bases, the J end lost 8 bases, and 15 bases lay between the germline ends. The CDR3 sequence is CASGDSAGGGYTF. The CDR3 nucleotides read TGTGCTAGTGGTGACAGCGCCGGCGGCGGCTACACCTTC.

Written as DNA, the CDR3 is TGCGCCAGCAGCTTGAATCGGGACAGATCCTACGAGCAGTACTTC. It codes for CASSLNRDRSYEQYF. This chain joins TRBV5-1 and TRBJ2-7, with TRBD1 identical over 7 bases. This CDR3 comprises 15 residues. V lost 1 base, J lost 1 base, and 5 bases stayed unmatched. Germline CDR1 SGHRS, CDR2 YFSETQ.

By share, this clonotype ranks as medium-sized. V gene TRBV19 combines with J gene TRBJ2-2; 9 nucleotides line up with TRBD1. Germline values: CDR1 LNHDA, CDR2 SQIVND (reference sequence). The CDR3 runs 19 residues. J lost 3 bases, V lost 5 bases, and 16 bases had no gene match. The CDR3 loop is CASSLLWGTGRVDTGELFF. In nucleotides, the CDR3 is TGTGCCAGTAGTCTCTTGTGGGGGACAGGGCGGGTGGACACCGGGGAGCTGTTTTTT.

V gene TRBV12-3 or TRBV12-4 combines with J gene TRBJ1-6; D uncertain. Trimming took 5 bases from V and 6 from J, leaving 8 bases between them. The CDR3 runs to 13 residues. This CDR3 is CASSPQSNSPLHF. The CDR3, as DNA: TGTGCCAGCAGTCCCCAGAGTAATTCACCCCTCCACTTT.

By share, this clonotype counts as medium-sized. The V and J genes are TRBV29-1 and TRBJ1-5, with 9 bases lining up with TRBD1. This CDR3 has 16 amino acids. Germline assignment: CDR1 SQVTM and CDR2 ANQGSEA. V dropped 6 bases and J dropped 0; count of bases not matched to a gene: 9. The CDR3: CSVLTGGAYSNQPQHF. The DNA of the CDR3 is TGCAGCGTCCTTACAGGGGGCGCATATAGCAATCAGCCCCAGCATTTT.

In its sample, this clonotype is medium-sized. The chain couples TRBV19 to TRBJ2-5; D tentatively fits TRBD1 or TRBD2 (5 bases each). V was pared by 6 bases and J by 7 bases, with 18 bases between. This CDR3 is built from 14 residues. Germline lookup yields CDR1 LNHDA and CDR2 SQIVND (reference sequence). The CDR3 spells CASRMREGLGTQYF. Here the CDR3 DNA reads TGTGCCAGTAGGATGAGAGAGGGGCTGGGGACCCAGTACTTC.

This clonotype was recorded a few times. The chain joins TRBV7-6 to TRBJ2-7; the D gene is possibly TRBD2 (5 bases). The CDR3 contains 13 residues. CDR1 and CDR2 (germline): SGHVS, FNYEAQ. Trimming removed 5 bases from V and 7 bases from J, with 15 bases in between. Here the CDR3 reads CASSPRATGEQYF. In DNA form, the CDR3 reads TGTGCCAGCAGCCCACGGGCCACGGGAGAGCAGTACTTC.

The chain recombines TRBV20-1 with TRBJ2-1; 13 positions agree with TRBD2. Losses at the gene ends were 4 bases for V and 2 bases for J; bases not matched to a gene: 2. This CDR3 contains 15 residues. Looked up from germline, CDR1 is DFQATT and CDR2 is SNEGSKA (reference sequence). The CDR3 DNA is TGCAGTGCTAACGGACTAGCGGGGGCCTACAATGAGCAGTTCTTC. Protein sequence: CSANGLAGAYNEQFF.

The chain carries TRBV6-1 and TRBJ2-3; D may be TRBD2 (7 bases). From germline, CDR1 is MNHNS and CDR2 SASEGT. The CDR3 is made up of 14 amino acids. V gave up 4 bases and J gave up 2 bases, with 10 bases separating them. The CDR3 nucleotides read TGTGCCAGCAGTGCCGGGGGGCCCACAGATACGCAGTATTTT. This translates into CASSAGGPTDTQYF.

V gene TRBV12-3 or TRBV12-4 combines with J gene TRBJ1-3, with D uncertain. Trimming took off 4 bases at V and 0 bases at J, with 10 bases between the two ends. The CDR3 spans 15 residues. The CDR3 nucleotides are TGTGCCAGCAGTTCCGGAGTCTACTCTGGAAACACCATATATTTT. Translating it yields CASSSGVYSGNTIYF.

This clonotype came up a few times. CDR3: CATSRDISPRAIHF. CDR3 in DNA: TGTGCCACCAGCAGGGATATAAGTCCCCGAGCTATCCACTTT. V is TRBV15 and J is TRBJ1-6; no clear D. The CDR3 consists of 14 residues. Trimming left V 3 bases short and J 17 bases short, with 20 bases between. Per germline, CDR1 LNHNV and CDR2 YYDKDF (reference sequence).

This chain connects TRBV6-2 or TRBV6-3 to TRBJ1-5; a possible D gene is TRBD1 (5 bases). The germline CDR1 and CDR2 sequences are MNHEY and SVGEGT. The V and J ends lost 2 bases and 4 bases respectively, with 6 bases between them. CDR3 size: 13 residues. The CDR3 DNA reads TGTGCCAGCAGTTACGGGGGAAATCAGCCCCAGCATTTT. This encodes CASSYGGNQPQHF.

Worth noting for this clonotype: A much larger clonotype is one base distant, so this may be a read error. The chain carries TRBV6-5 and TRBJ2-7, with TRBD2 matching 12 bases. CDR1 and CDR2 (germline): MNHEY, SVGAGI. The junction had 4 bases not matched to a gene; V was cut back by 6 bases and J by 7 bases. The CDR3 is 13 residues long. CDR3 nucleotides: TGTGCCAGCAGGCTAGCGGGGGGGCCGGAGCAGTACTTC. Amino acids: CASRLAGGPEQYF.

This clonotype appeared a single time. The chain combines TRBV6-4 with TRBJ1-5; perhaps TRBD1 as D (5 bases). The germline V gene has CDR1 MRHNA and CDR2 SNTAGT. This CDR3 has 14 amino acids. The V end lost 2 bases, the J end lost 8 bases, and 13 bases lay between the germline ends. The chain's CDR3 is CASSDQLGVKPQHF. CDR3 nucleotides: TGTGCCAGCAGTGACCAACTGGGGGTTAAGCCCCAGCATTTT.